The sequence of this T cell receptor beta chain was determined in a study of cytomegalovirus exposure and HLA in healthy donors. Notes on the study in general: Immune exposure data for these donors was limited to CMV serostatus. There were 160 or so TCR beta chains listed as cytomegalovirus-associated. High specificity and sensitivity for cytomegalovirus status were reported for the classifier.

For this clone: Its target is not known.

CDR1 and CDR2 (germline): SGHKS, YYEKEE (reference sequence). The CDR3 extends over 15 amino acids. Trimming removed 3 bases from V and 8 bases from J; junction bases left unmatched: 11. Both 60 Vbeta primers and 13 Jbeta primers went into the PCR. Assay used: immunoSEQ multiplex PCR; TCRdb lists only in-frame clones, some missing. The sample table sets out 140,000 to 150,000 clones. The sequenced sample consisted of PBMCs. V is TRBV5-5 and J is TRBJ1-5; 7 bases fit TRBD1. The sequence was obtained from a male donor in good health and CMV-seronegative. CDR3 DNA sequence: TGTGCCAGCAGCTCGGGTGGAGGGGGCGCGGAGCCCCAGCATTTT. Its protein is CASSSGGGGAEPQHF.